Presented here are 13 T cell receptor beta chains from one specimen sequenced in a study of radiation and T cells in renal cell carcinoma. The method was immunoSEQ multiplex PCR; TCRdb's version includes in-frame clones alone and lacks a portion of them. The sample carries about 130,000 clones, 81% recorded once. Described time point: blood 2 weeks post-SBRT. Specified treatment: 15 Gy SBRT to primary tumor, nephrectomy 4 weeks later. This material consisted of blood, taken from a patient whose treatment included radiotherapy and nephrectomy. These receptors were taken from a man aged 45 to 65 with renal cell carcinoma.

V gene TRBV4-3 combines with J gene TRBJ1-6, with D perhaps TRBD1 (5 bases). The CDR3 loop spans 16 amino acids. CDR1 is LGHNA and CDR2 is YSLEER in the germline V gene. With 1 base removed from V and 6 bases from J, the gap between germline ends came to 13 bases. DNA for the CDR3: TGCGCCAGCAGCCAAGCTCAGGGTGGGGTTAATTCACCCCTCCACTTT. Translation gives CASSQAQGGVNSPLHF.

This clone turned up a few times. This chain connects TRBV2 to TRBJ2-1, with TRBD2 identical over 9 bases. CDR1 and CDR2 (germline): SNHLY, FYNNEI. The CDR3 covers 12 residues. V lost 6 bases, J lost 10 bases, and 4 bases stayed unmatched. As DNA, the CDR3 is TGTGCCAGCAGGCGGACTAGCGCAGAGCAGTTCTTC. It encodes CASRRTSAEQFF.

The sample holds one count of this clone. The chain uses TRBV6-5 and TRBJ2-1; TRBD1 might be the D (5 bases). CDR3 length: 12 residues. Germline CDR1 and CDR2: MNHEY and SVGAGI. Trimming shortened V by 6 bases and J by 13 bases, and 16 bases separated the two germline ends. CDR3 nucleotides: TGTGCCAGCAGCCAGGACACCCACCCCCAGTTCTTC. It translates to CASSQDTHPQFF.

The table lists this clone with a count of one. This chain connects TRBV18 to TRBJ2-7, with 7 bases identical to TRBD1. Losses at the gene ends were 8 bases for V and 2 bases for J; bases not matched to a gene: 9. The germline V gene has CDR1 KGHSH and CDR2 LQKENI. This CDR3 is built from 14 residues. CDR3 bases: TGTGCCAGCCAACGAACCACAGGGGCCTACGAGCAGTACTTC. It is translated as CASQRTTGAYEQYF.

The rearrangement joins TRBV7-2 to TRBJ2-7; D remains unclear. The CDR3 has 14 residues. V gave up 1 base and J gave up 6 bases, with 13 bases separating them. Germline V gene sequence: CDR1 SGHTA, CDR2 FQGNSA. CDR3 amino acids: CASSLDMEVREQYF. DNA for the CDR3: TGTGCCAGCAGCTTAGATATGGAAGTCCGCGAGCAGTACTTC.

There are a few counts of this clone. The chain has TRBV2 and TRBJ1-2; D gene ambiguous. From germline, CDR1 is SNHLY and CDR2 FYNNEI. The CDR3 has 13 residues. V was shortened by 6 bases and J by 4 bases, with 12 bases between the two germline ends. Here the CDR3 DNA reads TGTGCCAGCAGGGATTCGAACCCCTATGGCTACACCTTC. This codes for CASRDSNPYGYTF.

This chain links TRBV9 with TRBJ2-3; 12 bases align to TRBD2. Germline V CDR1 and CDR2: SGDLS, YYNGEE. Trimming took 4 bases from V and 3 from J; bases not matched to a gene: 6. The CDR3 runs 16 residues. The CDR3 DNA reads as TGTGCCAGCAGCCCCCTAGCGGGGGGGGAGACAGATACGCAGTATTTT. Residues: CASSPLAGGETDTQYF.

The V call is TRBV18, the J call TRBJ2-3; D gene uncertain. This CDR3 has 15 amino acids. The germline V gene has CDR1 KGHSH and CDR2 LQKENI. V was pared by 3 bases and J by 5 bases, with 15 bases between. The DNA for the CDR3 is TGTGCCAGCTCACCCCGGTCAGCAACGGGAGATACGCAGTATTTT. Protein product: CASSPRSATGDTQYF.

This chain connects TRBV5-1 to TRBJ1-2; TRBD1 might be the D (5 bases). V was clipped by 4 bases and J by 4 bases, with 20 bases between them. The CDR3 totals 16 residues. Germline V CDR1 and CDR2: SGHRS, YFSETQ. The CDR3 here is CASSPEGRELSYGYTF. As DNA, the CDR3 is TGCGCCAGCAGCCCGGAGGGCAGGGAATTATCCTATGGCTACACCTTC.

The J gene is TRBJ1-2, the V gene TRBV5-1, with TRBD1 matching over 9 bases. Germline V CDR1 and CDR2: SGHRS, YFSETQ. The V and J ends lost 4 bases and 8 bases, in that order; junction bases with no gene match: 9. The CDR3 contains 14 residues. This chain's CDR3 is CASSQNRGPLGYTF. CDR3 nucleotides: TGCGCCAGCAGCCAAAACAGGGGGCCCCTAGGCTACACCTTC. The variable domain in full, completed from reference TRBV5-1 and TRBJ1-2, reads KAGVTQTPRYLIKTRGQQVTLSCSPISGHRSVSWYQQTPGQGLQFLFEYFSETQRNKGNFPGRFSGRQFSNSRSEMNVSTLELGDSALYLCASSQNRGPLGYTFGSGTRLTVV.

This clone occurred a few times. This sequence joins TRBV10-2 and TRBJ1-1; 9 nucleotides align to TRBD1. Trimming cost V 8 bases and J 3 bases; bases outside gene matches: 10. Per germline, CDR1 WSHSY and CDR2 SAAADI. This CDR3 comprises 15 residues. CDR3 in DNA: TGCGCCAGCCTACAAGGGACAGGGAGGTACACTGAAGCTTTCTTT. Protein: CASLQGTGRYTEAFF.

The V gene is TRBV9, the J gene TRBJ2-6; no definite D call. The germline V and J ends were trimmed by 0 bases and 2 bases, with 9 bases remaining between them. Germline values: CDR1 SGDLS, CDR2 YYNGEE. The CDR3 contains 16 residues. Here the CDR3 reads CASSVGRMAGANVLTF. The CDR3 DNA sequence: TGTGCCAGCAGCGTAGGTAGGATGGCTGGGGCCAACGTCCTGACTTTC.

The CDR3 nucleotides read TGTGCCTGGACAGAACTCCGAAATTCACCCCTCCACTTT. It translates to CAWTELRNSPLHF. V and J are TRBV30 and TRBJ1-6; D unresolved. Deletions cut 4 bases from V and 7 bases from J, with 11 bases between. CDR1 is GTSNPN and CDR2 is SVGIG in the germline V gene (reference sequence). The CDR3 totals 13 residues.